What follows are 10 T cell receptor beta chains derived from one specimen sequenced in a study of blood T cell repertoires in COVID-19 (dated by TCRdb to 2020 to 2022). Receptors were amplified or captured by the immunoSEQ multiplex PCR assay. TCRdb mirrors the immuneACCESS table, restricted to in-frame sequences. Some clones are absent from its copies; in checked studies, under half trace to an unresolved V gene, and the reason for the others is unknown. This sample gives tens of thousands of clones in total; about three quarters of them show up just once. In total, the top ten clones hold roughly 45% of the sample. The source material was peripheral blood. These TCRs come from a human donor in a cohort sampled during active COVID-19.

The CDR3: CASSAIRGDTEAFF. CDR3 DNA sequence: TGTGCCAGCAGCGCAATCCGGGGGGACACTGAAGCTTTCTTT. The rearrangement uses TRBV7-2 and TRBJ1-1; a possible D gene is TRBD1 (5 bases). The CDR3 totals 14 residues. Germline lookup yields CDR1 SGHTA and CDR2 FQGNSA. The ends were cut back, 5 bases at V and 3 bases at J, with 13 bases in the middle.

This clone turned up a few times. The same CDR3 is also encoded by other DNA sequences in this sample. The chain employs TRBV20-1 and TRBJ1-5; the D is unclear. CDR3 length: 11 residues. V lost 0 bases, J lost 11 bases, and 8 bases lay in between. Per the germline V gene, CDR1 is DFQATT and CDR2 is SNEGSKA (reference sequence). The CDR3 DNA sequence: TGCAGTGCTAGAGACCGACGGGCCCAGCATTTT. This codes for CSARDRRAQHF.

The rearrangement uses TRBV6-7 and TRBJ2-7; no clear D gene. TRBV6-7 is reported as an ORF; its role is uncertain. There are 13 residues in the CDR3. With 6 bases removed from V and 2 bases from J, the gap between germline ends came to 11 bases. The CDR3 reads CASRRRCPYEQYF. CDR3 nucleotides: TGTGCCAGCAGAAGGCGGTGCCCCTACGAGCAGTACTTC.

The rearrangement links TRBV30 to TRBJ1-6; D possibly corresponds to TRBD1 (5 bases). Germline assignment: CDR1 GTSNPN and CDR2 SVGIG (reference sequence). CDR3 length: 13 amino acids. Trimming shortened V by 1 base and J by 5 bases, and 6 bases separated the two germline ends. The CDR3 protein is CAWSGQHNSPLHF. The CDR3 DNA follows: TGTGCCTGGAGTGGACAGCATAATTCACCCCTCCACTTT.

This chain uses TRBV6-4 with TRBJ1-6, with no clear D. V lost 5 bases to trimming and J lost 8 bases, with 22 bases between them. Germline CDR1 is MRHNA and CDR2 is SNTAGT. The CDR3 has 17 amino acids. The CDR3 reads CASSKTPIGGQDSPLHF. The CDR3 DNA sequence: TGTGCCAGCAGTAAGACTCCCATCGGAGGCCAGGATTCACCCCTCCACTTT.

V and J are TRBV15 and TRBJ2-7; 9 nucleotides match TRBD2. Germline V gene sequence: CDR1 LNHNV, CDR2 YYDKDF (reference sequence). With 0 bases clipped from V and 5 bases from J, the junction kept 5 bases outside the gene matches. The CDR3 is made up of 15 amino acids. The CDR3 sequence: CATSRDFASGDEQYF. CDR3 DNA: TGTGCCACCAGCAGAGATTTTGCTAGCGGGGACGAGCAGTACTTC.

This chain joins TRBV3-1 (or the pseudogene TRBV3-2) and TRBJ1-3; 7 nucleotides agree with TRBD1. The CDR3 is 14 residues long. Germline V lookup: CDR1 LGHDT, CDR2 YNNKEL (reference sequence). Unmatched junction bases numbered 2, after V lost 4 bases and J lost 2 bases. The CDR3 is CASSRQGTGNTIYF. CDR3 DNA sequence: TGTGCCAGCAGCCGACAGGGAACTGGAAACACCATATATTTT.

This chain uses TRBV7-9 with TRBJ2-7; 7 bases line up with TRBD2. The CDR3 loop spans 14 amino acids. Germline CDR1 is SEHNR and CDR2 is FQNEAQ (reference sequence). V shed 5 bases, J shed 5 bases, and the junction held 9 bases outside the gene matches. The CDR3: CASSSAGVRHEQYF. The CDR3 bases are TGTGCCAGCAGCAGTGCGGGAGTTCGTCACGAGCAGTACTTC.

This chain uses TRBV7-9 with TRBJ2-1; a possible D gene is TRBD2 (6 bases). Trimming stripped 6 bases from V and 6 bases from J, with 15 bases between. This CDR3 spans 14 amino acids. Germline assignment: CDR1 SEHNR and CDR2 FQNEAQ (reference sequence). CDR3 amino acids: CASRSSGGGNEQFF. CDR3 coding DNA: TGTGCCAGCAGATCTTCCGGGGGAGGCAATGAGCAGTTCTTC.

This chain uses TRBV7-9 with TRBJ1-4, with TRBD1 as a possible D gene (5 bases). There are 18 residues in the CDR3. V was cut by 4 bases and J by 0 bases, with 18 bases left in between. CDR1 SEHNR and CDR2 FQNEAQ come from the germline V gene (reference sequence). The CDR3 loop is CASSSSRIPTATNEKLFF. The CDR3 region has the DNA TGTGCCAGCAGCTCCTCCAGAATTCCGACAGCAACTAATGAAAAACTGTTTTTT.